This T cell receptor beta chain was captured by sequencing in a study of T-cell memory formation after mild COVID-19. Study-wide results and limits: The study detected some responding clones in pre-infection memory, suggesting cross-reactive memory joined. Clones contracting day 15 to 85 were balanced CD4/CD8; later expanders leaned CD4+. Mainly in CM and EM were contracting CD4+ clones; CD8+ were in EMRA.

The CDR3 covers 12 residues. CDR1 is SGHNT and CDR2 is YYREEE in the germline V gene (reference sequence). V was trimmed by 2 bases and J by 11 bases, leaving 12 bases between them. TCRdb independently ran MiXCR on the 5' RACE reads; one entry per CDR3 protein. The table has 350,000 to 500,000 distinct CDR3 sequences, 23% seen once. This clonotype was counted many times. Its antigen is not identified. The J gene is TRBJ2-3, the V gene TRBV5-4; possibly TRBD2 for D (5 bases). The clonotype was recovered from an adult woman who had mild COVID-19 (a few samples of this study predate the infection). Cell type and time point are not known. What was sequenced was PBMCs or a T cell subset sorted from them (not recorded which). Here the CDR3 DNA reads TGTGCCAGCAGCTTCTCGGGGTTGGGGCAGTATTTT. The encoded protein is CASSFSGLGQYF.